These T cell receptor beta chains were read from a single sample in a study of T-cell reconstitution after alpha-beta-depleted transplantation in children. TCRdb re-called the PCR reads with MiXCR, one entry per CDR3 protein. The table shows 230,000 or so distinct CDR3 sequences, with about 11% occurring only once. The sequenced sample was PBMCs from the stem cell graft donor, obtained from the stem cell graft. These receptors were collected from a human donor who donated a stem cell graft to a child with acute lymphoblastic leukemia. CDR3s include the opening cysteine and the closing phenylalanine or tryptophan. A D gene is named only where the DNA matches it firmly. Size is stated for part of the rows, as once, few or many counts, or as a class when the clone is expanded.

abundance,j_gene,v_gene,d_gene,CDR3aa,CDR3nt
many,TRBJ2-3,TRBV28,TRBD2,CASSLVAGGADTQYF,TGTGCCAGCAGTTTAGTAGCGGGGGGGGCAGATACGCAGTATTTT
many,TRBJ1-1,TRBV3-1,.,CASSQGTHTEAFF,TGTGCCAGCAGCCAAGGTACTCACACTGAAGCTTTCTTT
many,TRBJ2-1,TRBV3-1,.,CASSQAGLSNEQFF,TGTGCCAGCAGCCAAGCAGGCCTATCAAATGAGCAGTTCTTC
many,TRBJ2-3,TRBV5-1,.,CASSSGRGLAHSTDTQYF,TGCGCCAGCAGCTCTGGTCGCGGGCTAGCTCACAGCACAGATACGCAGTATTTT
many,TRBJ2-7,TRBV7-2,.,CASRLQQNNLYEQYF,TGTGCCAGCAGGCTACAGCAAAATAACCTTTACGAGCAGTACTTC
many,TRBJ1-5,TRBV27,.,CASSPTTVSNQPQHF,TGTGCCAGCAGTCCGACGACAGTTAGCAATCAGCCCCAGCATTTT
many,TRBJ2-5,TRBV12-3/TRBV12-4,.,CASSGNRETQYF,TGTGCCAGCAGTGGCAACAGGGAGACCCAGTACTTC
.,TRBJ2-3,TRBV2,.,CASSDKRVVVTQYF,TGTGCCAGCAGTGACAAGCGGGTAGTGGTTACGCAGTATTTT
many,TRBJ2-5,TRBV10-3,TRBD2,CAISDPAGTSGLLETQYF,TGTGCCATCAGTGACCCAGCCGGGACTAGCGGTCTATTAGAGACCCAGTACTTC
.,TRBJ1-5,TRBV6-2/TRBV6-3,.,CASSSGTDHQPQHF,TGTGCCAGCAGTTCGGGGACTGATCATCAGCCCCAGCATTTT
.,TRBJ2-7,TRBV25-1,.,CASSERTIYETQYF,TGTGCCAGCAGTGAGCGGACCATTTACGAGACGCAGTACTTC
few,TRBJ2-7,TRBV6-2/TRBV6-3,TRBD1,CASTYQTGQAPDGQYF,TGTGCCAGCACCTACCAGACGGGACAGGCCCCAGACGGGCAGTACTTC
.,TRBJ2-7,TRBV16,.,CASTKAIGGLYEQYF,TGTGCCAGCACCAAGGCTATCGGGGGGCTCTACGAGCAGTACTTC
.,TRBJ1-5,TRBV27,.,CASSWGGRNQPQHF,TGTGCCAGCAGCTGGGGGGGGAGAAATCAGCCCCAGCATTTT
many,TRBJ2-7,TRBV10-2,.,CASSGVGGGSEQYF,TGCGCCAGCAGTGGGGTTGGAGGGGGCAGCGAGCAGTACTTC
.,TRBJ2-7,TRBV10-1,TRBD1,CASSEDRVFDEQYF,TGCGCCAGCAGTGAGGACAGGGTGTTTGACGAGCAGTACTTC
many,TRBJ2-2,TRBV20-1,.,CSAGGHSLNTGELFF,TGCAGTGCCGGAGGTCATAGTCTGAACACCGGGGAGCTGTTTTTT
many,TRBJ1-6,TRBV9,.,CASSVAAENSPLHF,TGTGCCAGCAGCGTAGCCGCAGAAAATTCACCCCTCCACTTT
few,TRBJ2-2,TRBV6-1,TRBD2,CASSPPSGRSRGTGELFF,TGTGCCAGCAGTCCCCCTAGCGGGAGGTCCCGGGGCACCGGGGAGCTGTTTTTT
many,TRBJ2-1,TRBV5-1,.,CASSSEDNEQFF,TGCGCCAGCAGCTCGGAGGACAATGAGCAGTTCTTC
many,TRBJ2-3,TRBV7-2,TRBD2,CASSVRSGGRDTQYF,TGTGCCAGCAGCGTTCGTAGCGGGGGCAGGGATACGCAGTATTTT
.,TRBJ2-7,TRBV6-5,TRBD1,CASSYSLGTGSYEQYF,TGTGCCAGCAGTTACTCCCTAGGGACAGGATCCTACGAGCAGTACTTC
many,TRBJ1-4,TRBV6-5,.,CASSSGATNEKLFF,TGTGCCAGCAGCTCAGGGGCAACTAATGAAAAACTGTTTTTT
.,TRBJ2-3,TRBV6-1,TRBD2,CASRASGSTDTQYF,TGTGCCAGCCGGGCTAGCGGGAGCACAGATACGCAGTATTTT
many,TRBJ1-1,TRBV29-1,.,CSSRTVDTEAFF,TGCAGCTCCCGGACAGTCGACACTGAAGCTTTCTTT
few,TRBJ1-1,TRBV5-5,.,CASSLAIGRETEAFF,TGTGCCAGCAGCCTGGCAATCGGCAGAGAAACTGAAGCTTTCTTT
many,TRBJ2-5,TRBV7-9,TRBD1,CASSLTGGHTQETQYF,TGTGCCAGCAGCCTTACAGGGGGTCATACCCAAGAGACCCAGTACTTC
.,TRBJ2-3,TRBV7-2,.,CASSSTRRWGGTDTQYF,TGTGCCAGCAGCTCAACTCGGCGGTGGGGAGGCACAGATACGCAGTATTTT
many,TRBJ2-2,TRBV4-3,TRBD2,CASSQHIAGVNTGELFF,TGCGCCAGCAGCCAACATATAGCGGGAGTAAACACCGGGGAGCTGTTTTTT
.,TRBJ1-1,TRBV18,TRBD1,CASSPGQGRSTEAFF,TGTGCCAGCTCCCCCGGACAGGGCAGGAGCACTGAAGCTTTCTTT
many,TRBJ2-2,TRBV6-5,.,CASRWPGRELFF,TGTGCCAGTAGGTGGCCTGGGCGGGAGCTGTTTTTT
many,TRBJ2-1,TRBV6-1,TRBD1,CASSWTGLSYNEQFF,TGTGCCAGCAGCTGGACAGGGCTGTCCTACAATGAGCAGTTCTTC
few,TRBJ2-1,TRBV19,TRBD2,CASRWADGGARYNEQFF,TGTGCCAGTCGTTGGGCCGACGGGGGGGCACGCTACAATGAGCAGTTCTTC
many,TRBJ2-5,TRBV6-5,TRBD1,CASSYSTGGLETQYF,TGTGCCAGCAGTTACTCGACAGGGGGCCTGGAGACCCAGTACTTC
many,TRBJ2-7,TRBV9,TRBD1,CASSVAPGQGLEQYF,TGTGCCAGCAGCGTCGCACCGGGACAGGGTCTTGAGCAGTACTTC
many,TRBJ2-2,TRBV6-1,.,CASSAGQDYVTGELFF,TGTGCCAGCAGTGCCGGACAGGACTATGTCACCGGGGAGCTGTTTTTT
many,TRBJ2-3,TRBV2,.,CASSEGLAQPTDTQYF,TGTGCCAGCAGTGAAGGGTTAGCTCAGCCCACAGATACGCAGTATTTT
many,TRBJ1-5,TRBV20-1,.,CSARGFPGGSNQPQHF,TGCAGTGCTAGAGGGTTTCCCGGGGGTAGCAATCAGCCCCAGCATTTT
few,TRBJ2-1,TRBV19,.,CASSMQDFHGSEQFF,TGTGCCAGTAGTATGCAGGACTTCCATGGGAGTGAGCAGTTCTTC
few,TRBJ2-7,TRBV11-3,TRBD2,CASSLVAGSNEQYF,TGTGCCAGCAGCTTGGTAGCGGGCTCGAACGAGCAGTACTTC
many,TRBJ2-3,TRBV11-2,.,CASSLGPGWDTQYF,TGTGCCAGCAGCTTAGGCCCGGGGTGGGATACGCAGTATTTT
few,TRBJ2-7,TRBV4-1,.,CASSQGKQGNLYEQYF,TGCGCCAGCAGCCAAGGAAAACAGGGTAACCTCTACGAGCAGTACTTC
many,TRBJ1-1,TRBV19,.,CASSIHRERTEAFF,TGTGCCAGTAGTATCCATCGGGAGCGGACTGAAGCTTTCTTT
many,TRBJ2-5,TRBV9,.,CASSEDYFGKTQYF,TGTGCCAGCAGCGAAGACTATTTCGGAAAGACCCAGTACTTC